This TCR beta chain comes out of a study of neoadjuvant nivolumab and ipilimumab in lung cancer. Assay: immunoSEQ multiplex PCR; the TCRdb copy retains only in-frame clones and omits some. The sample has 25,000 to 30,000 clones; around four fifths are singletons. Concerning this clone: Its target is not known.

General observations from the study: A small number of samples were TCR sequenced. Only a single major-pathologic-response sample was available for clonality analysis. Compared with tumor-adjacent uninvolved lung, resected tumors showed greater richness and clonality. Only two of four nivolumab-treated tumors gained richness and clonality by surgery.

The ends lost 7 bases at V and 4 bases at J; junction bases unmatched: 11. This CDR3 has 14 residues. The germline CDR1 and CDR2 sequences are SQVTM and ANQGSEA. V usage is TRBV29-1 and J usage is TRBJ2-5, with TRBD2 matching 8 bases. This clonotype was obtained from an adult with non-small cell lung cancer. Here the sequenced sample was tumor tissue, taken after neoadjuvant nivolumab, alone or with ipilimumab, at or shortly before surgery. The CDR3 region has the DNA TGCAGCGGGGAAGGGTCTGCGGGAGGAGAGACCCAGTACTTC. This translates into CSGEGSAGGETQYF. Full variable domain (remainder filled in from reference TRBV29-1 and TRBJ2-5): SAVISQKPSRDICQRGTSLTIQCQVDSQVTMMFWYRQQPGQSLTLIATANQGSEATYESGFVIDKFPISRPNLTFSTLTVSNMSPEDSSIYLCSGEGSAGGETQYFGPGTRLLVL.